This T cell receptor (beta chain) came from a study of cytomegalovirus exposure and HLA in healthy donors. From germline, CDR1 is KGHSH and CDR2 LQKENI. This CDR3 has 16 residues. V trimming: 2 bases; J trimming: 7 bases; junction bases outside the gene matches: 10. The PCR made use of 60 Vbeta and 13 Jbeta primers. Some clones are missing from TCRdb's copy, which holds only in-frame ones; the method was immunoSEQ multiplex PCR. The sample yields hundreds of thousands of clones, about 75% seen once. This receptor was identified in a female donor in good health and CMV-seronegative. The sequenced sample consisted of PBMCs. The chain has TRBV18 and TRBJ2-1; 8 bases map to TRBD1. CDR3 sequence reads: CASSPSRQGAGNEQFF. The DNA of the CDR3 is TGTGCCAGCTCACCATCACGGCAGGGGGCGGGAAATGAGCAGTTCTTC.